This T cell receptor (beta chain) was sequenced during a study of CD8 T cells in ankylosing spondylitis. The table lists this clonotype with many counts. Its antigen is undetermined. General study findings and limits: The authors reported significant enrichment of disease-linked clones in matched ankylosing spondylitis synovial fluid. Typical of ankylosing spondylitis blood, it appeared, was a TCR beta motif of several highly homologous variants.

Deletions cut 4 bases from V and 1 base from J, with 4 bases between. Germline values: CDR1 SQVTM, CDR2 ANQGSEA. The CDR3 totals 12 residues. TCRdb analysed the 5' RACE reads with MiXCR anew, one entry per CDR3 protein. The table shows roughly 260,000 distinct CDR3 sequences, with around 19% occurring only once. The sample taken for sequencing was blood, either unsorted or a sorted T cell fraction (not recorded which). The sequence derives from a male donor with ankylosing spondylitis or in good health (not recorded which). The chain couples TRBV29-1 to TRBJ2-2, with D unclear. The CDR3 protein is CSVGRNTGELFF. As DNA, the CDR3 is TGCAGCGTTGGACGGAACACCGGGGAGCTGTTTTTT.